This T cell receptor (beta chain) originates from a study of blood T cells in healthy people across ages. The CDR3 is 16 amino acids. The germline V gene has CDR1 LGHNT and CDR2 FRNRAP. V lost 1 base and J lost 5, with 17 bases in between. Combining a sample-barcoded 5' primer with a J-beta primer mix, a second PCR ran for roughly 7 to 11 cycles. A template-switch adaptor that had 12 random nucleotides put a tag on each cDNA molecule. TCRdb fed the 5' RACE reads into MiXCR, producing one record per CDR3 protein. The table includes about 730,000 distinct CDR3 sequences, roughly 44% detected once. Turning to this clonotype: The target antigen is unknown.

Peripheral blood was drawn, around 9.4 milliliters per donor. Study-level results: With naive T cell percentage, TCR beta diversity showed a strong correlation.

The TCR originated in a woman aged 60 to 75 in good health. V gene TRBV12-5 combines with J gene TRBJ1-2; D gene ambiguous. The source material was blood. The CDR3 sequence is CASGLEARRPRYGYTF. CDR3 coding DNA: TGTGCTAGTGGTTTGGAGGCGCGGCGTCCGCGATATGGCTACACCTTC.